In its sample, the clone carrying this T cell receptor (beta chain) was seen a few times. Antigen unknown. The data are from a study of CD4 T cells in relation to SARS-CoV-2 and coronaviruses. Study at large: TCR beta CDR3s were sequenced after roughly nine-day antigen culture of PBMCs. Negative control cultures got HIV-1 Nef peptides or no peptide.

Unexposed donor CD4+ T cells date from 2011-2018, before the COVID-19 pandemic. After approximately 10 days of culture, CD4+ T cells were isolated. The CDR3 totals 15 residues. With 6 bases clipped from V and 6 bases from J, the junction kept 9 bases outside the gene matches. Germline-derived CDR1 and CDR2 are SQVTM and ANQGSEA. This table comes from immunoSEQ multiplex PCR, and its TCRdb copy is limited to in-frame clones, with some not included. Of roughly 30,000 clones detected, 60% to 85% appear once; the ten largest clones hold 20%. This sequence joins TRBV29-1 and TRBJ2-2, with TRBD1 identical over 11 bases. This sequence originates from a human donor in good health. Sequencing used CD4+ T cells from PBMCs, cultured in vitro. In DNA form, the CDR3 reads TGCAGCGTCACCCGGACAGGGGGCGCGTCCGGGGAGCTGTTTTTT. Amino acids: CSVTRTGGASGELFF.